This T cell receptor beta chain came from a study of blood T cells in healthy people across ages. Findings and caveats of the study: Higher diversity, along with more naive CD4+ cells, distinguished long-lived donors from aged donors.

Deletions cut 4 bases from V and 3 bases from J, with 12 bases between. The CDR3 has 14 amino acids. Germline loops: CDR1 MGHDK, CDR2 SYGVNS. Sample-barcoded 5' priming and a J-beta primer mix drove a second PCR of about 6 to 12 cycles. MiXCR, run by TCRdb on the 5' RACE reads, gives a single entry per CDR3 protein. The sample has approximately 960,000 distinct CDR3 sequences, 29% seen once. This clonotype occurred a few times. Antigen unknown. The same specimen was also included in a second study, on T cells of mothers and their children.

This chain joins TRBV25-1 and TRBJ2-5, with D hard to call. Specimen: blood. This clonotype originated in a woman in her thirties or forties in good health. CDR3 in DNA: TGTGCCAGCAGTGCCTTGGGGTGGGAAGAGACCCAGTACTTC. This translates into CASSALGWEETQYF.